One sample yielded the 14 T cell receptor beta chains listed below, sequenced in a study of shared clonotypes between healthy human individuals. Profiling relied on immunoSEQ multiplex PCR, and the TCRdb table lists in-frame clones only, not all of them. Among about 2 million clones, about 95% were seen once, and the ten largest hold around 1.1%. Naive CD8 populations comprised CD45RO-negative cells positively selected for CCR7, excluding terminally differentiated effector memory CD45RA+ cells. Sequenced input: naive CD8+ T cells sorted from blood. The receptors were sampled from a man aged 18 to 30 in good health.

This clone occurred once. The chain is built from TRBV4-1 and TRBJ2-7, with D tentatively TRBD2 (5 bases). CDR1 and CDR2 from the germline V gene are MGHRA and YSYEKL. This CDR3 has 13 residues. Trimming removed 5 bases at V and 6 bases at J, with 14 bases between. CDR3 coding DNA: TGCGCCAGCAGCACCCTTTCGGGGAGCGAGCAGTACTTC. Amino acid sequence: CASSTLSGSEQYF.

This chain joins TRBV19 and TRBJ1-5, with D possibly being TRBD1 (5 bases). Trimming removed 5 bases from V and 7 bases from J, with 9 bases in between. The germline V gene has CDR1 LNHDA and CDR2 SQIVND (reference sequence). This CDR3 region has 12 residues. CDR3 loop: CASSQGFQPQHF. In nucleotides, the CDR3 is TGTGCCAGTAGTCAGGGCTTCCAGCCCCAGCATTTT.

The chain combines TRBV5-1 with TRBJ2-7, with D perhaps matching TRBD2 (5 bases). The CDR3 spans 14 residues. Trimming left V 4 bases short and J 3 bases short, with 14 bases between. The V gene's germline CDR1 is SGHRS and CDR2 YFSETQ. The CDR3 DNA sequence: TGCGCCAGCAGCCATACCGGGAACGACTACGAGCAGTACTTC. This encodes CASSHTGNDYEQYF.

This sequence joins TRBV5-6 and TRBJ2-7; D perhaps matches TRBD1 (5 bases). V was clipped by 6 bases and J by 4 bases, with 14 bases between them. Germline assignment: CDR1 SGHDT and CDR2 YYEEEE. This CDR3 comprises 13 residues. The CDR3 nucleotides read TGTGCCAGCAACCCTCAGGGAACGTACGAGCAGTACTTC. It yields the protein CASNPQGTYEQYF.

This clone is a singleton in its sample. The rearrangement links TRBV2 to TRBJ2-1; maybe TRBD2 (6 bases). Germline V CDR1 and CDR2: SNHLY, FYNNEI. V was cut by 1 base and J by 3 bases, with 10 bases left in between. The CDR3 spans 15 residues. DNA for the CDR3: TGTGCCAGCAGTGAAGATGGCGGGGTCTACAATGAGCAGTTCTTC. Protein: CASSEDGGVYNEQFF.

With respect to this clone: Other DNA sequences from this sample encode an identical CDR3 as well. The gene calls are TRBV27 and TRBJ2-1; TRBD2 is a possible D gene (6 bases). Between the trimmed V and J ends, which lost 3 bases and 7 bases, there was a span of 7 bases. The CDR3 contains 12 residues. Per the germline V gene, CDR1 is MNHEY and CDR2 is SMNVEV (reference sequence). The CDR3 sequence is CASSLEGNEQFF. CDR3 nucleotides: TGTGCCAGCAGTTTGGAGGGTAATGAGCAGTTCTTC.

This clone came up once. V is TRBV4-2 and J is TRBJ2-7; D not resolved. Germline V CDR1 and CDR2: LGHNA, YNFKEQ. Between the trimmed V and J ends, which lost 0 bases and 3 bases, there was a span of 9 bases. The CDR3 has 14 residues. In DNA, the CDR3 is TGTGCCAGCAGCCAAGAAGGTAGCAACTACGAGCAGTACTTC. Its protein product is CASSQEGSNYEQYF.

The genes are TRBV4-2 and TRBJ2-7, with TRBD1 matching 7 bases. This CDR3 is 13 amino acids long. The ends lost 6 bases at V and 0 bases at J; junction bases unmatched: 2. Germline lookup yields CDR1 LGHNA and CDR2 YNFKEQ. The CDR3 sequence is CASRGDSSYEQYF. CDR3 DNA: TGTGCCAGCAGAGGGGACAGCTCCTACGAGCAGTACTTC.

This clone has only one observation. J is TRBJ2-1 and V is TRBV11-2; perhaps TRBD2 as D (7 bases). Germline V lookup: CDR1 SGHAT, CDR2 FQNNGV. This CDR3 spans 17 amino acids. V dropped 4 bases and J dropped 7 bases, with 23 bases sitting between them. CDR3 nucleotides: TGTGCCAGCAGCTCCCGTGGGGTGCGGCGGGGGCTGAATGAGCAGTTCTTC. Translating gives CASSSRGVRRGLNEQFF. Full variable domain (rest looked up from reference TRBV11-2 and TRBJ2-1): EAGVAQSPRYKIIEKRQSVAFWCNPISGHATLYWYQQILGQGPKLLIQFQNNGVVDDSQLPKDRFSAERLKGVDSTLKIQPAKLEDSAVYLCASSSRGVRRGLNEQFFGPGTRLTVL.

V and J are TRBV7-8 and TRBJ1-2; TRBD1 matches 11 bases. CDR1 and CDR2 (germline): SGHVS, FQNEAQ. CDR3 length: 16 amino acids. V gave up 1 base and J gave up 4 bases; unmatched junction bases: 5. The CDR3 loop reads CASSLGFGTGGYGYTF. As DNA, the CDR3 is TGTGCCAGCAGCTTAGGCTTTGGGACAGGGGGCTATGGCTACACCTTC.

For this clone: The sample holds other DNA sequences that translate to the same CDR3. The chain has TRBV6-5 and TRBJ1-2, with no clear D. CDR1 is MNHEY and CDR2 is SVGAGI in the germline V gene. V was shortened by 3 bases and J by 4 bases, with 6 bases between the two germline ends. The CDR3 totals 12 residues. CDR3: CASSYSGYGYTF. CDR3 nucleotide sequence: TGTGCCAGCAGTTATAGTGGCTATGGCTACACCTTC.

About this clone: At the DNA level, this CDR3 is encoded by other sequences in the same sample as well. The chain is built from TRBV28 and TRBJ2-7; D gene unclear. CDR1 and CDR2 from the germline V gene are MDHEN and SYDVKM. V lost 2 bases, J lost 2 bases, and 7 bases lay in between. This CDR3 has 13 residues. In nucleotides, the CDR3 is TGTGCCAGCAGTTTAGGTCTTACCTACGAGCAGTACTTC. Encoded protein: CASSLGLTYEQYF.

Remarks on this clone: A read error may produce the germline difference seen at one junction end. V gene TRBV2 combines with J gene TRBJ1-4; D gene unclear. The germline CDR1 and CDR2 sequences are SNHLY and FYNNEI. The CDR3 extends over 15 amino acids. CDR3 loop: CASTEDPEYDEKLFF. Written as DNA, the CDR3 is TGTGCCAGCACTGAAGACCCCGAGTACGATGAAAAACTGTTTTTT.

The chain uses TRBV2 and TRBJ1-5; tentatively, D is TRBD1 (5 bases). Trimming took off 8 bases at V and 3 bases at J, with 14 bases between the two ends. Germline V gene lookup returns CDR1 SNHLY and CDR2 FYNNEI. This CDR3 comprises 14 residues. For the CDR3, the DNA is TGTGCCAGCGGGGCGGGGAGCTCCAATCAGCCCCAGCATTTT. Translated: CASGAGSSNQPQHF.